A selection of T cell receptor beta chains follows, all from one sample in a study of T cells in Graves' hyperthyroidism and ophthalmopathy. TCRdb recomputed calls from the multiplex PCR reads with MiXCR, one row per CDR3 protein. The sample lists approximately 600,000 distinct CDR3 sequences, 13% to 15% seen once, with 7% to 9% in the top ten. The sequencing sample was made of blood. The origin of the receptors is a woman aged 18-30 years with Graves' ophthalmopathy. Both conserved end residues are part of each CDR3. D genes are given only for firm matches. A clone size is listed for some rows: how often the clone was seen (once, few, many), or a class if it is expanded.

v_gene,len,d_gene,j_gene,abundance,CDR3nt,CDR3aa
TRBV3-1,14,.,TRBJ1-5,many,TGTGCCAGCAGCCAAGCGTCTGGCAATCAGCCCCAGCATTTT,CASSQASGNQPQHF
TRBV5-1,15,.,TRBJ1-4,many,TGCGCCAGCAGCGCGTGGACAGAAACTAATGAAAAACTGTTTTTT,CASSAWTETNEKLFF
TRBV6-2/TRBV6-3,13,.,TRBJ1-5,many,TGTGCCAGCAACGGGGTTGGCAATCAGCCCCAGCATTTT,CASNGVGNQPQHF
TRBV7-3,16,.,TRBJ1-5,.,TGTGCCAGCAGCCCATCACAGGGATGGGGCAATCAGCCCCAGCATTTT,CASSPSQGWGNQPQHF
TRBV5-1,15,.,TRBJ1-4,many,TGCGCCAGCAGCTCCCAGGGTGCGTCGGATGAAAAACTGTTTTTT,CASSSQGASDEKLFF
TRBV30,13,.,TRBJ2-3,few,TGTGCCTGGAGTTCGGACCTCACAGATACGCAGTATTTT,CAWSSDLTDTQYF
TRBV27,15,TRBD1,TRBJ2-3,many,TGTGCCAGCAGTCAGACAGGGGGCGTTGCAGATACGCAGTATTTT,CASSQTGGVADTQYF
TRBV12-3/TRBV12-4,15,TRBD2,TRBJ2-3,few,TGTGCCAGCAGTTTAGGTAGCGGGAGTGCAGATACGCAGTATTTT,CASSLGSGSADTQYF
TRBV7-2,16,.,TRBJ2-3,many,TGTGCCAGCAGCCGATATAGCCCAACCCCCACAGATACGCAGTATTTT,CASSRYSPTPTDTQYF
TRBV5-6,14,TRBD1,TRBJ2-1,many,TGTGCCAGCAGCCGGGACAGGGATTACAATGAGCAGTTCTTC,CASSRDRDYNEQFF
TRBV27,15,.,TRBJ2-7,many,TGTGCCAGCAGTCCAAACCCTATACAGCCCTACGAGCAGTACTTC,CASSPNPIQPYEQYF
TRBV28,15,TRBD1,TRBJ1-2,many,TGTGCCAGCAGTTTAATCGGGACAGGGTCCTATGGCTACACCTTC,CASSLIGTGSYGYTF